Here is one TCR beta chain with its context. The antigen is not known. The PCR had 60 Vbeta and 13 Jbeta primers. Clones were sequenced by immunoSEQ multiplex PCR, and TCRdb holds only the in-frame ones, with some missing. The profile shows 120,000 or so clones, 75% to 80% of them singletons. This sample is drawn from a study of cytomegalovirus exposure and HLA in healthy donors. General study points: Sequencing likely caused a cluster of highly shared sequence variants. When analyzed later, a missense DCLRE1C variant was found to be linked to TCR beta V- and J-gene trimming.

The specimen was PBMCs. The clonotype comes from a woman aged 40-49 years in good health and CMV-seronegative.

CDR3 amino acids: CASSLALAGLMKEQYF. The CDR3 DNA follows: TGTGCCAGCAGCTTAGCGCTAGCGGGACTAATGAAAGAGCAGTACTTC. This chain uses TRBV7-2 with TRBJ2-7, with 9 positions matching TRBD2. Trimming at V came to 0 bases and at J to 7 bases, leaving 10 bases not matched to a gene. Germline CDR1 and CDR2: SGHTA and FQGNSA. This CDR3 region has 16 residues.